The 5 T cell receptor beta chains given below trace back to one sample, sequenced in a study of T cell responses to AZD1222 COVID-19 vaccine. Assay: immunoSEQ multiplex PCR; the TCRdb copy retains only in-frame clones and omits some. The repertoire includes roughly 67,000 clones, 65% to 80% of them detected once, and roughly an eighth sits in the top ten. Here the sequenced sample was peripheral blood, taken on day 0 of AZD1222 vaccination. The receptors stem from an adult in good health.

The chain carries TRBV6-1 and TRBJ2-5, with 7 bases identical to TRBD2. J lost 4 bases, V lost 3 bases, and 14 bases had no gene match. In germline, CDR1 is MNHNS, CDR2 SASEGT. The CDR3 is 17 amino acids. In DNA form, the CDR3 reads TGTGCCAGCAGTGAGAGACGCATAGCGGGCGCTTTAGAGACCCAGTACTTC. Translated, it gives CASSERRIAGALETQYF.

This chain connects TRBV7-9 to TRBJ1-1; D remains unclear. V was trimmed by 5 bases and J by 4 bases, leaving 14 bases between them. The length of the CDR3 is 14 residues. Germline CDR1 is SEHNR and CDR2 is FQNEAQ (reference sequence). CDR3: CASSVGRRGTEAFF. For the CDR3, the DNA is TGTGCCAGCAGCGTAGGACGGCGTGGCACTGAAGCTTTCTTT.

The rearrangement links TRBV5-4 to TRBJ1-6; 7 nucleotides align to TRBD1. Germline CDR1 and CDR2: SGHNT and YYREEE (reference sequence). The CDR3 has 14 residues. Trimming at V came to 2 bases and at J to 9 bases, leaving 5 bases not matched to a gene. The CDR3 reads CASSFDRVGSPLHF. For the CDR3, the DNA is TGTGCCAGCAGCTTTGACAGGGTTGGTTCACCCCTCCACTTT.

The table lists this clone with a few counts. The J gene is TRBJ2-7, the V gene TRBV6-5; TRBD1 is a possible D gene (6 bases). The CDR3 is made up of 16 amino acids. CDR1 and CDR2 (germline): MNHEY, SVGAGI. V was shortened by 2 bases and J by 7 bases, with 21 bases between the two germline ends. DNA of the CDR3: TGTGCCAGCAGTTACCTCGGGTTCAGGGGTTCGGGAGAGCAGTACTTC. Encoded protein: CASSYLGFRGSGEQYF.

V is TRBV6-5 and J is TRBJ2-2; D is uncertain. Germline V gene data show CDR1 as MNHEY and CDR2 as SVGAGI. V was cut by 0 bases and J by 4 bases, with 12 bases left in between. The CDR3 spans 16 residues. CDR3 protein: CASSYSRPPGTGELFF. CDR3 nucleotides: TGTGCCAGCAGTTACTCAAGGCCCCCCGGCACCGGGGAGCTGTTTTTT.